This TCR beta chain comes out of a study of T cells in pancreatic ductal adenocarcinoma. TCRdb's copy holds only in-frame clones and misses some; the assay was immunoSEQ multiplex PCR. The data hold about 5,400 clones, with around 68% observed a single time. The germline CDR1 and CDR2 sequences are SQVTM and ANQGSEA. The ends were cut back, 1 base at V and 4 bases at J, with 7 bases in the middle. The CDR3 is 12 amino acids. Surgery without prior neoadjuvant therapy was the treatment of the selected pancreatic ductal adenocarcinoma patients. Sample: pancreatic tumor tissue. The TCR was taken from a human donor with pancreatic ductal adenocarcinoma. This chain joins TRBV29-1 and TRBJ1-2; D is perhaps TRBD1 (5 bases). The CDR3 region has the DNA TGCAGCGTTGAAGTCGACAGCTATGGCTACACCTTC. It translates to CSVEVDSYGYTF. The full variable domain, completed using reference TRBV29-1 and TRBJ1-2, is SAVISQKPSRDICQRGTSLTIQCQVDSQVTMMFWYRQQPGQSLTLIATANQGSEATYESGFVIDKFPISRPNLTFSTLTVSNMSPEDSSIYLCSVEVDSYGYTFGSGTRLTVV.